This TCR beta chain appears in the sequencing data of a study of PD-1 blockade in classical Hodgkin lymphoma. Details on this clone: The antigen is undetermined.

As for time point: newly diagnosed, previously untreated cHL patient sample. Thawed PBMCs underwent magnetic negative selection to yield purified CD4+ T cells. Comparison relied on PBMCs that came from newly diagnosed, untreated classical Hodgkin lymphoma. TCRdb keeps only in-frame clones here, not all; method: immunoSEQ multiplex PCR. The sample has about 30,000 clones, roughly 90% seen once. Study-level findings and limits: What drove the repertoire differences, possibly disease activity or prior therapy, has not been defined. Relative to healthy donors, newly diagnosed patients reportedly had lower baseline TCR diversity, which was reported as lower still in relapsed/refractory patients.

Looked up from germline, CDR1 is SNHLY and CDR2 is FYNNEI. The J segment lost 13 bases and the V segment lost 6 bases, leaving 10 bases of the junction unmatched. The CDR3 length is 12 residues. The receptor was isolated from a human donor with classical Hodgkin lymphoma. Sequencing used CD4+ T cells from blood. V usage is TRBV2 and J usage is TRBJ2-7; 9 bases map to TRBD1. The CDR3 is CASRQLGDRAYF. In DNA, the CDR3 is TGTGCCAGCAGACAACTAGGGGACAGGGCCTACTTC.